A selection of T cell receptor beta chains follows, all from one sample in a study of OX40 agonist ivuxolimab in advanced cancers. Sequencing used immunoSEQ multiplex PCR; TCRdb keeps in-frame clones, though not all of them. The sample has 70,000 or so clones; about 93% are singletons. The material sequenced was CD4+ or CD8+ T cells sorted from blood, taken in a trial of the OX40 agonist ivuxolimab. The receptors derive from an adult with an advanced solid tumor such as melanoma, head and neck, liver or kidney cancer. Each CDR3 is given with its conserved first and last residue. Each record gives: D gene, V gene, J gene, CDR3 protein, CDR3 DNA. The D gene is left open where the match is weak.

d_gene: TRBD1
v_gene: TRBV4-2
j_gene: TRBJ1-3
CDR3aa: CASSQGQGFGNTIYF
CDR3nt: TGTGCCAGCAGCCAAGGACAGGGGTTCGGAAACACCATATATTTT

d_gene: .
v_gene: TRBV6-1
j_gene: TRBJ1-5
CDR3aa: CASSARQTTNQPQHF
CDR3nt: TGTGCCAGCAGTGCCAGACAGACAACTAATCAGCCCCAGCATTTT

d_gene: TRBD1
v_gene: TRBV7-2
j_gene: TRBJ1-1
CDR3aa: CASSPRQGAEAFF
CDR3nt: TGTGCCAGCAGCCCCCGACAGGGCGCTGAAGCTTTCTTT

d_gene: TRBD2
v_gene: TRBV11-2
j_gene: TRBJ2-1
CDR3aa: CASSIGLAGKGNEQFF
CDR3nt: TGTGCCAGCAGCATAGGACTAGCGGGAAAAGGGAATGAGCAGTTCTTC

d_gene: .
v_gene: TRBV28
j_gene: TRBJ2-7
CDR3aa: CASSPGTTYEQYF
CDR3nt: TGTGCCAGCAGTCCCGGGACCACCTACGAGCAGTACTTC

d_gene: TRBD1
v_gene: TRBV4-3
j_gene: TRBJ2-6
CDR3aa: CASSPGTGYSGANVLTF
CDR3nt: TGCGCCAGTAGTCCCGGGACAGGCTATTCTGGGGCCAACGTCCTGACTTTC

d_gene: TRBD1
v_gene: TRBV28
j_gene: TRBJ2-3
CDR3aa: CASSRQGQGAPPDTQYF
CDR3nt: TGTGCCAGCAGTCGACAGGGACAGGGGGCCCCCCCAGATACGCAGTATTTT

d_gene: .
v_gene: TRBV6-5
j_gene: TRBJ2-7
CDR3aa: CASSHQRGYEQYF
CDR3nt: TGTGCCAGCAGTCACCAACGCGGGTACGAGCAGTACTTC

d_gene: TRBD1
v_gene: TRBV28
j_gene: TRBJ1-2
CDR3aa: CASSDRQGAYGYTF
CDR3nt: TGTGCCAGCAGTGACCGACAGGGGGCCTATGGCTACACCTTC

d_gene: TRBD1
v_gene: TRBV7-8
j_gene: TRBJ2-2
CDR3aa: CASSLQGAVGTGELFF
CDR3nt: TGTGCCAGCAGCTTGCAGGGGGCAGTGGGCACCGGGGAGCTGTTTTTT

d_gene: TRBD2
v_gene: TRBV15
j_gene: TRBJ2-2
CDR3aa: CATRASGVTGELFF
CDR3nt: TGTGCCACACGGGCTAGCGGAGTAACCGGGGAGCTGTTTTTT

d_gene: .
v_gene: TRBV6-5
j_gene: TRBJ1-2
CDR3aa: CASSFTSGPGGYTF
CDR3nt: TGTGCCAGCAGCTTTACCTCCGGCCCCGGGGGCTACACCTTC

d_gene: TRBD1
v_gene: TRBV7-7
j_gene: TRBJ2-5
CDR3aa: CASSSTGVETQYF
CDR3nt: TGTGCTAGCAGCTCGACAGGGGTAGAGACCCAGTACTTC

d_gene: .
v_gene: TRBV7-2
j_gene: TRBJ2-7
CDR3aa: CASSLEGQIYEQYF
CDR3nt: TGTGCCAGCAGCTTAGAAGGACAGATCTACGAGCAGTACTTC